These T cell receptor beta chains were read from a single sample in a study of identical twins. One entry per CDR3 protein results from TCRdb running MiXCR on the 5' RACE reads. The sample carries under 900,000 distinct CDR3 sequences, 18% recorded once. A further study also used this sample, focusing on T cells expressing NK-cell markers.

Specimen: PBMCs. These receptor sequences come from a woman in her late teens or twenties in good health. The CDR3 runs from the conserved cysteine through the conserved F or W. The size field is filled for only some rows; it gives once, few, many or a size class.

>TRBV12-3/TRBV12-4|TRBJ2-1|few
CASSSTTGGEQFF
>TRBV20-1|TRBJ1-1|NA
CSALGGTAGNTEAFF
>TRBV7-9|TRBJ2-5|NA
CASSLPSWYQETQYF
>TRBV10-3|TRBJ2-7|NA
CAISGQGGTYEQYF
>TRBV29-1|TRBJ2-5|few
CSVVGMQETQYF
>TRBV6-1|TRBJ2-1|few
CASRQVAYNEQFF
>TRBV7-9|TRBJ1-6|few
CASRPKGDSPLHF
>TRBV29-1|TRBJ2-3|NA
CSVEGVRGLLTDTQYF
>TRBV6-5|TRBJ1-6|few
CASSYDRPSSYNSPLHF
>TRBV5-1|TRBJ2-7|few
CASSYPGTGGDEQYF
>TRBV20-1|TRBJ2-5|NA
CSAAYFPAGGLRETQYF
>TRBV20-1|TRBJ2-1|few
CSASRQPYTSSSYNEQFF
>TRBV18|TRBJ1-1|NA
CASSPSFDRGGTEAFF
>TRBV12-3/TRBV12-4|TRBJ2-3|few
CASSFQKTSGKLYTQYF
>TRBV15|TRBJ2-1|few
CATSRVRPESIYNEQFF
>TRBV5-1|TRBJ2-1|NA
CASSLGLAAASYNEQFF
>TRBV5-6|TRBJ2-5|NA
CASSPGRHRGFFTQYF
>TRBV9|TRBJ2-3|NA
CASSVVDSGGTDTQYF
>TRBV5-8|TRBJ1-2|NA
CASSSITGSYGYTF
>TRBV20-1|TRBJ1-4|few
CSARGEGATNEKLFF
>TRBV5-1|TRBJ2-1|NA
CASSPQVTQRDEQFF
>TRBV12-3/TRBV12-4|TRBJ2-3|NA
CASTTQLAAGSTQYF
>TRBV20-1|TRBJ2-1|few
CSANRRAGSSYNEQFF
>TRBV6-1|TRBJ2-3|many
CASSVTSGGDTQYF
>TRBV5-6|TRBJ1-1|many
CASSSAMNTEAFF
>TRBV20-1|TRBJ1-2|NA
CSATPPGGVGGYTF
>TRBV12-3/TRBV12-4|TRBJ2-7|NA
CASSGTSGLYEQYF
>TRBV5-1|TRBJ1-4|NA
CASSSQQGPAANEKLFF
>TRBV29-1|TRBJ1-1|many
CSVQQGIGTEAFF
>TRBV7-9|TRBJ2-5|few
CASSSLRTYQETQYF
>TRBV9|TRBJ2-1|NA
CASSVSAGNRAASEQFF
>TRBV5-1|TRBJ2-1|few
CASSGTSHDNEQFF
>TRBV4-2|TRBJ2-3|few
CASSQESSLTYTDTQYF
>TRBV20-1|TRBJ2-1|NA
CSARGSSTRYNEQFF
>TRBV7-3|TRBJ1-1|NA
CASSPNPDTEAFF
>TRBV9|TRBJ2-5|few
CASSRDSSMQETQYF
>TRBV5-1|TRBJ2-7|NA
CASSLSLGQGYEQYF
>TRBV12-3/TRBV12-4|TRBJ2-1|many
CASSETSGRAYEQFF
>TRBV20-1|TRBJ2-1|NA
CSARPTRNEQFF
>TRBV12-3/TRBV12-4|TRBJ1-3|few
CASSNGGAGNTIYF
>TRBV12-3/TRBV12-4|TRBJ2-1|few
CASSLSGRLSEQFF
>TRBV18|TRBJ2-3|NA
CASSEFSGSTDTQYF
>TRBV20-1|TRBJ2-7|NA
CSARVERTGFREQYF
>TRBV20-1|TRBJ2-1|few
CSASTLGSGRGEQFF